These 9 T cell receptor beta chains came from one sample sequenced in a study of T-cell memory formation after mild COVID-19. TCRdb re-derived calls from the 5' RACE reads in MiXCR, one entry per CDR3 protein. The sample has fewer than 700,000 distinct CDR3 sequences; roughly 22% are singletons. The sequenced sample consisted of PBMCs or a T cell subset sorted from them (not recorded which). The receptor source for this set is an adult woman who had mild COVID-19 (a few samples of this study predate the infection). Cell type and time point are not known.

This clonotype was seen just once. The chain links TRBV6-1 to TRBJ2-1; 12 bases align to TRBD2. Germline V CDR1 and CDR2: MNHNS, SASEGT. The CDR3 has 17 residues. With 0 bases clipped from V and 4 bases from J, the junction kept 4 bases outside the gene matches. DNA of the CDR3: TGTGCCAGCAGTGAAGCCCGACTAGCGGGGGAGTACAATGAGCAGTTCTTC. Amino acid sequence: CASSEARLAGEYNEQFF.

This clonotype appeared a few times. This rearrangement joins TRBV6-6 to TRBJ2-1; D is ambiguous. This CDR3 contains 12 residues. The germline V gene has CDR1 MNHNY and CDR2 SVGAGI (reference sequence). V was cut by 6 bases and J by 8 bases, with 11 bases left in between. The CDR3 nucleotides are TGTGCCAGCAGCGACGGGCGGTATGAGCAGTTCTTC. Its protein product is CASSDGRYEQFF.

The chain uses TRBV20-1 and TRBJ2-3, with D uncertain. The germline V and J ends were trimmed by 5 bases and 0 bases, with 6 bases remaining between them. Germline V gene lookup returns CDR1 DFQATT and CDR2 SNEGSKA (reference sequence). The CDR3 loop spans 12 amino acids. CDR3: CSAPRSTDTQYF. CDR3 bases: TGCAGTGCTCCCAGGAGCACAGATACGCAGTATTTT.

This rearrangement joins TRBV7-9 to TRBJ2-5; 11 positions match TRBD2. CDR1 and CDR2 (germline): SEHNR, FQNEAQ (reference sequence). The length of the CDR3 is 16 residues. Losses at the gene ends were 5 bases for V and 7 bases for J; bases not matched to a gene: 12. CDR3: CASSPVPGLAVGTQYF. In DNA, the CDR3 is TGTGCCAGCAGCCCAGTTCCGGGACTAGCGGTTGGGACCCAGTACTTC.

The V and J genes are TRBV9 and TRBJ2-3; D is unresolved. The CDR3 has 15 amino acids. The V end was cut by 0 bases, the J end by 3 bases, with 11 bases between. CDR1 is SGDLS and CDR2 is YYNGEE in the germline V gene. The DNA for the CDR3 is TGTGCCAGCAGCGTAGCCTGGTTCGGAACAGATACGCAGTATTTT. Its translation: CASSVAWFGTDTQYF.

The rearrangement uses TRBV5-8 and TRBJ1-2; 8 bases match TRBD1. This CDR3 comprises 16 residues. The germline CDR1 and CDR2 sequences are SGHTS and YDEGEE. The trim removed 7 bases at V and 6 bases at J, leaving 17 bases unmatched. The DNA of the CDR3 is TGTGCCAGCCTCCGGCCCCGGACAGGGATGGGAAATGGCTACACCTTC. It codes for CASLRPRTGMGNGYTF.

The sample holds a few counts of this clonotype. The gene calls are TRBV27 and TRBJ2-7; TRBD1 aligns across 7 bases. J lost 6 bases, V lost 2 bases, and 10 bases had no gene match. The germline gives CDR1 MNHEY, CDR2 SMNVEV (reference sequence). The CDR3 consists of 15 residues. This CDR3 is CASSLPGTAKGEQYF. CDR3 DNA sequence: TGTGCCAGCAGTTTACCAGGGACAGCGAAAGGCGAGCAGTACTTC.

In this sample, this clonotype turned up a few times. The chain is built from TRBV7-8 and TRBJ1-1; TRBD1 matches at 9 bases. The CDR3 is 16 residues long. CDR1 and CDR2 (germline): SGHVS, FQNEAQ. Trimming at V came to 6 bases and at J to 4 bases, leaving 12 bases not matched to a gene. The CDR3 sequence: CASSPPGMGQGTEAFF. The CDR3 coding sequence is TGTGCCAGCAGTCCTCCTGGGATGGGACAGGGCACTGAAGCTTTCTTT.

V gene TRBV19 combines with J gene TRBJ2-3, with 10 bases matching TRBD1. V shed 0 bases, J shed 5 bases, and the junction held 5 bases outside the gene matches. Germline CDR1 and CDR2: LNHDA and SQIVND (reference sequence). The CDR3 is 16 residues long. CDR3 amino acids: CASSIDGQGGGDTQYF. DNA for the CDR3: TGTGCCAGTAGTATAGATGGACAGGGGGGAGGAGATACGCAGTATTTT. Looking up the rest from reference TRBV19 and TRBJ2-3 gives the full variable domain: DGGITQSPKYLFRKEGQNVTLSCEQNLNHDAMYWYRQDPGQGLRLIYYSQIVNDFQKGDIAEGYSVSREKKESFPLTVTSAQKNPTAFYLCASSIDGQGGGDTQYFGPGTRLTVL.